This TCR beta chain was sequenced for a study of CD8 T cell repertoires and HIV-1 epitope variants. Across the whole study: Tested: three Gag epitope families, Nef HW9 and YT9.

For this clone: Its antigen remains unidentified.

On the immunoSEQ platform, TCR beta CDR3s were sequenced at survey depth. The assay was immunoSEQ multiplex PCR, and TCRdb's table has in-frame clones only and misses some. The data contain around 5,000 clones, more than 60% of them singletons. Germline V gene lookup returns CDR1 MDHEN and CDR2 SYDVKM. This CDR3 has 14 residues. V trimming: 4 bases; J trimming: 5 bases; junction bases outside the gene matches: 4. Study conclusions and caveats: Some ten antigen-specific TCR beta clonotypes were found; five or six seemed cross-reactive to variants. Only beta chains were identified, marking proliferation to antigen, not function.

Material: cultured CD8+ T cells derived from PBMCs. The sequence was obtained from a male donor with HIV. The chain has TRBV28 and TRBJ2-5; 10 nucleotides match TRBD1. This CDR3 is CASSSDRGEETQYF. CDR3 nucleotides: TGTGCCAGCAGTTCGGACAGGGGGGAGGAGACCCAGTACTTC.